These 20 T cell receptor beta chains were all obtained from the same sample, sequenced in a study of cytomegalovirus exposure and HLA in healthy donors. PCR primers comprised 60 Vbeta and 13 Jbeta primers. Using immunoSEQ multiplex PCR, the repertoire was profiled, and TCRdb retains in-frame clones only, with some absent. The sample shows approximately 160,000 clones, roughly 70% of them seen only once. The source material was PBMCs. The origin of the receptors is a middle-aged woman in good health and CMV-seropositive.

CDR3 residues: CASSPGTGGTDTQYF. The CDR3 region has the DNA TGTGCCAGCAGCCCGGGGACAGGAGGAACAGATACGCAGTATTTT. The rearrangement joins TRBV7-3 to TRBJ2-3; the match to TRBD1 covers 8 bases. From germline, CDR1 is SGHTA and CDR2 FQGTGA. The length of the CDR3 is 15 residues. J lost 3 bases, V lost 5 bases, and 7 bases had no gene match. Full variable domain (rest looked up from reference TRBV7-3 and TRBJ2-3): GAGVSQTPSNKVTEKGKYVELRCDPISGHTALYWYRQSLGQGPEFLIYFQGTGAADDSGLPNDRFFAVRPEGSVSTLKIQRTERGDSAVYLCASSPGTGGTDTQYFGPGTRLTVL.

This chain's CDR3 is CASSPGTVTGGQFF. The CDR3, as DNA: TGTGCCAGCAGCCCCGGGACGGTCACGGGGGGGCAGTTCTTC. V usage is TRBV6-6 and J usage is TRBJ2-1, with TRBD2 identical over 7 bases. Germline-derived CDR1 and CDR2 are MNHNY and SVGAGI (reference sequence). CDR3 size: 14 residues. V shed 6 bases and J 12 bases; nucleotides not matched to a gene: 14.

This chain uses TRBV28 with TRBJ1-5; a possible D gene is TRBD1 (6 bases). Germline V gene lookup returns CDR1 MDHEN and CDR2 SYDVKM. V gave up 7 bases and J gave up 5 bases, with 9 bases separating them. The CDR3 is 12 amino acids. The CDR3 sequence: CASTGVDQPQHF. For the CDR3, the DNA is TGTGCCAGCACAGGGGTGGATCAGCCCCAGCATTTT.

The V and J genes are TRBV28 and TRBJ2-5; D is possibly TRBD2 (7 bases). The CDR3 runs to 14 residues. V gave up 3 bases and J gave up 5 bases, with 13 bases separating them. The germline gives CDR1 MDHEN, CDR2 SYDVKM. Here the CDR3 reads CASSLGGPQETQYF. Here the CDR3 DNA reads TGTGCCAGCAGTTTGGGGGGGCCCCAGGAGACCCAGTACTTC.

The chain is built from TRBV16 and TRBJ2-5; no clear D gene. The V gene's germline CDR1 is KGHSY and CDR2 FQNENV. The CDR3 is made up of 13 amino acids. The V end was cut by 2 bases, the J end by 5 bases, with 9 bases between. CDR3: CASSQVSAETQYF. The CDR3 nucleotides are TGTGCCAGCAGCCAAGTGAGCGCCGAGACCCAGTACTTC.

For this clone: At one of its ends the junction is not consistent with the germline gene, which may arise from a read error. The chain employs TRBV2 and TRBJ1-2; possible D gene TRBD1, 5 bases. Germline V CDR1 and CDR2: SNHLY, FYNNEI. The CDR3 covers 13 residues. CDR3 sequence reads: CASSERQGDGYPF. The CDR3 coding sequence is TGTGCCAGCAGTGAAAGGCAGGGCGATGGCTACCCCTTC.

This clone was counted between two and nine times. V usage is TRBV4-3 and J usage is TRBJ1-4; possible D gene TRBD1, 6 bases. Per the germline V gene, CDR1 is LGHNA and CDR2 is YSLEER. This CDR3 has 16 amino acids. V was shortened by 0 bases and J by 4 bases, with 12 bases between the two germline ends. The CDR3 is CASSQDAGAFNEKLFF. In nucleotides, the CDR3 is TGCGCCAGCAGCCAAGATGCAGGGGCCTTTAATGAAAAACTGTTTTTT.

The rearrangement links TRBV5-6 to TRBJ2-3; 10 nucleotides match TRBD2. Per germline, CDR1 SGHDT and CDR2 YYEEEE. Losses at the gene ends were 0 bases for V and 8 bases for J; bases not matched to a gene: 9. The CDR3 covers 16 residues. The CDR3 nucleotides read TGTGCCAGCAGCTTGGAGGCTAGCGGGGGCCGGGGTACGCAGTATTTT. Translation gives CASSLEASGGRGTQYF.

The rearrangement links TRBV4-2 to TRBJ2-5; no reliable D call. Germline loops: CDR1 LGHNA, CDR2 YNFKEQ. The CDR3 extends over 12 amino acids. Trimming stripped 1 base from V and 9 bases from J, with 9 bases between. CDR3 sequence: CASSQGLAPQYF. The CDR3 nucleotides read TGTGCCAGCAGCCAAGGCTTGGCCCCCCAGTACTTC.

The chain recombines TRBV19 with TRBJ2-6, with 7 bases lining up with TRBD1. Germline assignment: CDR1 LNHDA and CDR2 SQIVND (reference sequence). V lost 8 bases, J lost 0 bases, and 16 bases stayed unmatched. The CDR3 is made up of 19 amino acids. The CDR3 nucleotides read TGTGCCAGTCATGAAGGGACAGCCTTTAGTAGCTCTGGGGCCAACGTCCTGACTTTC. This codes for CASHEGTAFSSSGANVLTF. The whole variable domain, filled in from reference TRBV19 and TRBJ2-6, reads DGGITQSPKYLFRKEGQNVTLSCEQNLNHDAMYWYRQDPGQGLRLIYYSQIVNDFQKGDIAEGYSVSREKKESFPLTVTSAQKNPTAFYLCASHEGTAFSSSGANVLTFGAGSRLTVL.

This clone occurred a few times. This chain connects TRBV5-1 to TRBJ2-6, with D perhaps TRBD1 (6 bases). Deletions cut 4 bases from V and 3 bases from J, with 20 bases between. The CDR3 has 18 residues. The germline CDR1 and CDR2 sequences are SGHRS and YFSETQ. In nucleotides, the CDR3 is TGCGCCAGCAGCATACGTCCGGGACAAGGGGTTGGGGCCAACGTCCTGACTTTC. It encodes CASSIRPGQGVGANVLTF.

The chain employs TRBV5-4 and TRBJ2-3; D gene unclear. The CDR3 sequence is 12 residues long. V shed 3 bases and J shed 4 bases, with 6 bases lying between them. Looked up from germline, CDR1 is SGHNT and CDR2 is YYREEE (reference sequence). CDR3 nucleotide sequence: TGTGCCAGCAGCTCGTTGTCAGATACGCAGTATTTT. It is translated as CASSSLSDTQYF. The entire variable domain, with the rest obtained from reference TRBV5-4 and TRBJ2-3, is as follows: ETGVTQSPTHLIKTRGQQVTLRCSSQSGHNTVSWYQQALGQGPQFIFQYYREEENGRGNFPPRFSGLQFPNYSSELNVNALELDDSALYLCASSSLSDTQYFGPGTRLTVL.

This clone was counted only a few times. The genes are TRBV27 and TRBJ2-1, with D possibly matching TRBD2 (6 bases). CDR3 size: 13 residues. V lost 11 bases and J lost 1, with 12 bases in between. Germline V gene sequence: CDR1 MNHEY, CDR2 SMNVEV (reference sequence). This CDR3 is CAVREPSYNEQFF. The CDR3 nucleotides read TGTGCCGTACGGGAGCCGTCCTACAATGAGCAGTTCTTC.

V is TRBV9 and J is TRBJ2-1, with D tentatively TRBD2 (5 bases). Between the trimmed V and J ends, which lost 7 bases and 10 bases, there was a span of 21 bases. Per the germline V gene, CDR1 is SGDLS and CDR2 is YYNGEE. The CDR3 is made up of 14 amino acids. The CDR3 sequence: CASAGLAADAEQFF. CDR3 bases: TGTGCCAGCGCCGGACTTGCGGCGGATGCGGAGCAGTTCTTC.

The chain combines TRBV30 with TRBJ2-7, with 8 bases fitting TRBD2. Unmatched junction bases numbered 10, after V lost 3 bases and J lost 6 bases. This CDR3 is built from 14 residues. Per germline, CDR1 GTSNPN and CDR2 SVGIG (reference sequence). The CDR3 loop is CAWSPSGRICEQYF. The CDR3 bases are TGTGCCTGGAGCCCCAGCGGGAGAATATGCGAGCAGTACTTC.

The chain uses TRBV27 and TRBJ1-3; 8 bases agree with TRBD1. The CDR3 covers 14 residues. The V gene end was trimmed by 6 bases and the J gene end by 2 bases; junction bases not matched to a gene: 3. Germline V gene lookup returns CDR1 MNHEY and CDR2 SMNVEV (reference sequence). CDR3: CASRKDRAGNTIYF. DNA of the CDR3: TGTGCCAGCAGGAAGGACAGGGCTGGAAACACCATATATTTT.

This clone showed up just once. The DNA for the CDR3 is TGTGCCAGCAGTCGGGACTCCCTGACCGGGGAGCTGTTTTTT. This codes for CASSRDSLTGELFF. The V and J genes are TRBV5-6 and TRBJ2-2; TRBD2 is a possible D gene (6 bases). Germline assignment: CDR1 SGHDT and CDR2 YYEEEE. Trimming left V 5 bases short and J 5 bases short, with 13 bases between. CDR3 length equals 14 residues.

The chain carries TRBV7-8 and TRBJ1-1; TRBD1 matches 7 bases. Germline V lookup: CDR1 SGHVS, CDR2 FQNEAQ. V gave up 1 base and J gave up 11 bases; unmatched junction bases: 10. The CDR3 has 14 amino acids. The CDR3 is CASSLVGGQYEAFF. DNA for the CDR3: TGTGCCAGCAGCTTAGTCGGGGGACAGTATGAGGCTTTCTTT.

CDR3 DNA sequence: TGTGCCAGTAGGCCGGGGGGCTCCTCATACGAGCAGTACTTC. Translating gives CASRPGGSSYEQYF. The chain recombines TRBV19 with TRBJ2-7; a possible D gene is TRBD2 (7 bases). The CDR3 is made up of 14 amino acids. Trimming removed 6 bases at V and 4 bases at J, with 16 bases between. CDR1 LNHDA and CDR2 SQIVND come from the germline V gene (reference sequence). Drawing the rest from reference TRBV19 and TRBJ2-7, the complete variable domain is DGGITQSPKYLFRKEGQNVTLSCEQNLNHDAMYWYRQDPGQGLRLIYYSQIVNDFQKGDIAEGYSVSREKKESFPLTVTSAQKNPTAFYLCASRPGGSSYEQYFGPGTRLTVT.

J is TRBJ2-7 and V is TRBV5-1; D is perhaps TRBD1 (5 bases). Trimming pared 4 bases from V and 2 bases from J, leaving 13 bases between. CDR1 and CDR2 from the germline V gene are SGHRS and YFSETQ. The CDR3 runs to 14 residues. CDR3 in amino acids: CASSVTVPTYEQYF. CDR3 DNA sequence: TGCGCCAGCAGCGTGACAGTCCCCACCTACGAGCAGTACTTC.